The 32 T cell receptor beta chains given below trace back to one sample, sequenced in a study of T cells after yellow fever vaccination. TCRdb processed the 5' RACE reads anew with MiXCR; each CDR3 protein has one entry. The sample holds some 320,000 distinct CDR3 sequences, about 4% seen once. Sample: PBMCs, taken 5 days after the yellow fever booster vaccination. All receptors come from a man younger than 35 who received the YFV17D yellow fever vaccine.

This clonotype was seen at least ten times. The CDR3 DNA reads as TGTGCCAGCAGCTTATGGACAGGAGACACCGGGGAGCTGTTTTTT. This sequence encodes CASSLWTGDTGELFF. V gene TRBV7-2 combines with J gene TRBJ2-2, with TRBD1 matching 7 bases. The germline V gene has CDR1 SGHTA and CDR2 FQGNSA. V shed 2 bases, J shed 3 bases, and the junction held 3 bases outside the gene matches. This CDR3 has 15 amino acids.

This clonotype occurred many times. V gene TRBV9 combines with J gene TRBJ1-1; D not resolved. The CDR3 is 16 residues long. The V gene lost 4 bases and the J gene lost 4 bases, with 20 bases spanning the gap. Germline V gives CDR1 SGDLS, CDR2 YYNGEE. In nucleotides, the CDR3 is TGTGCCAGCAGCCCCTTTTTGGACCTTGAGGTCACTGAAGCTTTCTTT. Residues: CASSPFLDLEVTEAFF.

This rearrangement joins TRBV19 to TRBJ1-1; 9 bases are shared with TRBD1. The CDR3 is made up of 15 amino acids. V gave up 9 bases and J gave up 1 base; unmatched junction bases: 9. The germline V gene has CDR1 LNHDA and CDR2 SQIVND (reference sequence). DNA of the CDR3: TGTGCCAGCAAGTCCCCGGACAGGGGGAACACTGAAGCTTTCTTT. Protein: CASKSPDRGNTEAFF.

V is TRBV5-1 and J is TRBJ2-1; 9 bases map to TRBD2. The CDR3 consists of 16 residues. Germline V CDR1 and CDR2: SGHRS, YFSETQ. V lost 0 bases to trimming and J lost 3 bases; unmatched junction nucleotides: 4. The DNA for the CDR3 is TGCGCCAGCAGCTTGGTGGCTAGCGGGGACTACAATGAGCAGTTCTTC. This sequence encodes CASSLVASGDYNEQFF. The full variable domain, in which reference TRBV5-1 and TRBJ2-1 provide the parts outside the CDR3, is KAGVTQTPRYLIKTRGQQVTLSCSPISGHRSVSWYQQTPGQGLQFLFEYFSETQRNKGNFPGRFSGRQFSNSRSEMNVSTLELGDSALYLCASSLVASGDYNEQFFGPGTRLTVL.

The table lists this clonotype with a few counts. The chain has TRBV18 and TRBJ1-1; no clear D. This CDR3 has 12 residues. The germline V and J ends were trimmed by 1 base and 6 bases, with 6 bases remaining between them. The V gene's germline CDR1 is KGHSH and CDR2 LQKENI. DNA of the CDR3: TGTGCCAGCTCACCACGGGAAGCTGAAGCTTTCTTT. This codes for CASSPREAEAFF. The full variable domain, its missing parts supplied by reference TRBV18 and TRBJ1-1, is NAGVMQNPRHLVRRRGQEARLRCSPMKGHSHVYWYRQLPEEGLKFMVYLQKENIIDESGMPKERFSAEFPKEGPSILRIQQVVRGDSAAYFCASSPREAEAFFGQGTRLTVV.

This clonotype was detected ten times or more. The genes are TRBV15 and TRBJ1-5; D is ambiguous. The CDR3 runs to 14 residues. The V gene's germline CDR1 is LNHNV and CDR2 YYDKDF (reference sequence). Trimming removed 6 bases at V and 0 bases at J, with 9 bases between. CDR3 sequence reads: CATSWGNSNQPQHF. DNA of the CDR3: TGTGCCACCAGTTGGGGTAATAGCAATCAGCCCCAGCATTTT.

V gene TRBV25-1 combines with J gene TRBJ2-7; the D is unclear. The germline CDR1 and CDR2 sequences are MGHDK and SYGVNS. The V end lost 0 bases, the J end lost 0 bases, and 6 bases lay between the germline ends. The CDR3 contains 14 residues. CDR3 sequence reads: CASSEYKSSYEQYF. The CDR3 DNA reads TGTGCCAGCAGTGAATATAAAAGCTCCTACGAGCAGTACTTC.

In this sample, this clonotype turned up a few times. The V and J genes are TRBV7-3 and TRBJ2-1, with 8 bases fitting TRBD1. There are 17 residues in the CDR3. The germline V gene encodes CDR1 SGHTA and CDR2 FQGTGA. V shed 4 bases and J 6 bases; nucleotides not matched to a gene: 14. CDR3 in amino acids: CASSSSSDRGIGNEQFF. The CDR3 DNA sequence: TGTGCCAGCAGCTCGAGCAGTGACAGGGGAATAGGCAATGAGCAGTTCTTC.

This clonotype was seen at least ten times. This CDR3 is CASADRTVYYGYTF. Here the CDR3 DNA reads TGTGCCAGCGCGGACCGGACGGTGTACTATGGCTACACCTTC. The chain uses TRBV28 and TRBJ1-2, with D unclear. The CDR3 has 14 residues. Trimming removed 8 bases from V and 3 bases from J, with 16 bases in between. Germline loops: CDR1 MDHEN, CDR2 SYDVKM.

This clonotype was seen only a few times. The chain employs TRBV29-1 and TRBJ2-7, with 9 bases matching TRBD1. V trimming: 3 bases; J trimming: 6 bases; junction bases outside the gene matches: 15. Germline-derived CDR1 and CDR2 are SQVTM and ANQGSEA. The CDR3 covers 16 residues. The CDR3 DNA reads TGCAGCGTTGATCTGGGGGGTCGGACAGGGGTTTTCGAGCAGTACTTC. Encoded protein: CSVDLGGRTGVFEQYF.

The rearrangement links TRBV5-1 to TRBJ1-1; no firm D call. This CDR3 contains 14 residues. V gave up 1 base and J gave up 1 base, with 8 bases separating them. Looked up from germline, CDR1 is SGHRS and CDR2 is YFSETQ. Here the CDR3 reads CASSLWTANTEAFF. Here the CDR3 DNA reads TGCGCCAGCAGCTTGTGGACGGCGAACACTGAAGCTTTCTTT. Combining the CDR3 with reference TRBV5-1 and TRBJ1-1 gives the whole variable domain KAGVTQTPRYLIKTRGQQVTLSCSPISGHRSVSWYQQTPGQGLQFLFEYFSETQRNKGNFPGRFSGRQFSNSRSEMNVSTLELGDSALYLCASSLWTANTEAFFGQGTRLTVV.

The V and J genes are TRBV28 and TRBJ2-3; D is possibly TRBD2 (5 bases). CDR1 and CDR2 (germline): MDHEN, SYDVKM. V was cut by 3 bases and J by 7 bases, with 20 bases left in between. CDR3 length: 16 amino acids. Written as DNA, the CDR3 is TGTGCCAGCAGTTTTAGCGTCAGTAGGTCGAGCTATACGCAGTATTTT. This gives the protein CASSFSVSRSSYTQYF.

The V call is TRBV2, the J call TRBJ2-7; D is undetermined. The CDR3 is made up of 14 amino acids. Germline CDR1 and CDR2: SNHLY and FYNNEI. The ends were cut back, 4 bases at V and 2 bases at J, with 12 bases in the middle. Here the CDR3 reads CASSVSSQAYEQYV. The CDR3 DNA reads TGTGCCAGCAGTGTAAGCAGCCAAGCCTACGAGCAGTACGTC.

This clonotype appeared a few times. The chain is built from TRBV11-2 and TRBJ2-3, with D perhaps matching TRBD1 (5 bases). Germline V gene sequence: CDR1 SGHAT, CDR2 FQNNGV. V lost 5 bases and J 5 bases, leaving 14 bases between the germline ends. This CDR3 region has 14 residues. The CDR3 nucleotides are TGTGCCAGCAGCGACTCCAGGGAAGGAGATACGCAGTATTTT. Amino acid sequence: CASSDSREGDTQYF.

The chain carries TRBV19 and TRBJ2-6; possible D gene TRBD1, 5 bases. The V gene's germline CDR1 is LNHDA and CDR2 SQIVND (reference sequence). V was pared by 3 bases and J by 2 bases, with 8 bases between. The CDR3 loop spans 15 amino acids. In DNA form, the CDR3 reads TGTGCCAGTAGTATCCAGGGTGCTGGGGCCAACGTCCTGACTTTC. Its translation is CASSIQGAGANVLTF. The variable domain in full, with the rest retrieved from reference TRBV19 and TRBJ2-6, is DGGITQSPKYLFRKEGQNVTLSCEQNLNHDAMYWYRQDPGQGLRLIYYSQIVNDFQKGDIAEGYSVSREKKESFPLTVTSAQKNPTAFYLCASSIQGAGANVLTFGAGSRLTVL.

This clonotype was seen ten or more times. The V and J genes are TRBV6-5 and TRBJ2-2; TRBD1 might be the D (5 bases). CDR1 and CDR2 from the germline V gene are MNHEY and SVGAGI. This CDR3 has 16 amino acids. Trimming took 0 bases from V and 4 from J, leaving 12 bases between them. The CDR3 nucleotides read TGTGCCAGCAGTTACTCGATAAAGGGGCGCACCGGGGAGCTGTTTTTT. This encodes CASSYSIKGRTGELFF.

This clonotype was counted between two and nine times. For the CDR3, the DNA is TGTGCCAGCGGGGGGGGGGCCAGCAATCAGCCCCAGCATTTT. It is translated as CASGGGASNQPQHF. The chain is built from TRBV27 and TRBJ1-5, with a weak D call TRBD1 (6 bases). Germline V lookup: CDR1 MNHEY, CDR2 SMNVEV (reference sequence). The V end was cut by 8 bases, the J end by 1 base, with 12 bases between. The CDR3 is 14 residues long.

The sample holds a few counts of this clonotype. The chain has TRBV11-2 and TRBJ2-7; TRBD2 agrees at 7 bases. The length of the CDR3 is 15 residues. Germline-derived CDR1 and CDR2 are SGHAT and FQNNGV. J gave up 3 bases and V 5 bases, and 10 bases lay outside the gene matches. In DNA form, the CDR3 reads TGTGCCAGCAGCACAGAGGGAGGGGTCGGCTACGAGCAGTACTTC. It specifies CASSTEGGVGYEQYF.

This clonotype was seen many times. This chain links TRBV7-9 with TRBJ1-2; D unresolved. The V and J ends lost 7 bases and 2 bases respectively, with 14 bases between them. In germline, CDR1 is SEHNR, CDR2 FQNEAQ (reference sequence). The CDR3 has 14 amino acids. The CDR3: CASTRPGRNYGYTF. The CDR3 DNA sequence: TGTGCCAGCACCCGACCTGGCCGAAACTATGGCTACACCTTC.

This clonotype was observed many times. This rearrangement joins TRBV20-1 to TRBJ2-5; TRBD2 aligns across 7 bases. The germline V gene encodes CDR1 DFQATT and CDR2 SNEGSKA (reference sequence). J was trimmed by 7 bases and V by 0 bases; bases with no gene match: 11. The CDR3 is 15 amino acids. CDR3 bases: TGCAGTGCTAGAGAAGGGCTAGCGGACCCCAGGACCCAGTACTTC. It yields the protein CSAREGLADPRTQYF.

This chain connects TRBV11-2 to TRBJ2-1; 10 bases align to TRBD2. Per the germline V gene, CDR1 is SGHAT and CDR2 is FQNNGV. The trim removed 1 base at V and 3 bases at J, leaving 9 bases unmatched. This CDR3 has 18 amino acids. The CDR3 region is CASSLASSGRDYYNEQFF. The CDR3 nucleotides are TGTGCCAGCAGCTTAGCCTCTAGCGGGAGAGATTACTACAATGAGCAGTTCTTC.

This chain connects TRBV4-3 to TRBJ2-7; TRBD1 is a possible D gene (6 bases). Germline V gives CDR1 LGHNA, CDR2 YSLEER. V dropped 1 base and J dropped 2 bases, with 9 bases sitting between them. This CDR3 region has 14 residues. The CDR3, as DNA: TGCGCCAGCAGCCAAGCTGGGACACCCTACGAGCAGTACGTC. Encoded protein: CASSQAGTPYEQYV.

This clonotype showed up many times. J is TRBJ1-6 and V is TRBV18, with TRBD1 matching 9 bases. The CDR3 is 13 residues long. Germline V gives CDR1 KGHSH, CDR2 LQKENI. After removal of 6 bases from V and 8 bases from J, the junction contained 2 bases not matched to a gene. CDR3: CASSGQGDSPLHF. The CDR3 DNA is TGTGCCAGCTCGGGACAGGGCGATTCACCCCTCCACTTT. Drawing the rest from reference TRBV18 and TRBJ1-6, the complete variable domain is NAGVMQNPRHLVRRRGQEARLRCSPMKGHSHVYWYRQLPEEGLKFMVYLQKENIIDESGMPKERFSAEFPKEGPSILRIQQVVRGDSAAYFCASSGQGDSPLHFGNGTRLTVT.

This clonotype was observed many times. This chain joins TRBV10-2 and TRBJ2-1; the D is unclear. From germline, CDR1 is WSHSY and CDR2 SAAADI. The V gene lost 0 bases and the J gene lost 3 bases, with 6 bases spanning the gap. The CDR3 extends over 14 amino acids. Here the CDR3 reads CASSESVDYNEQFF. The CDR3 DNA sequence: TGCGCCAGCAGTGAGTCGGTGGACTACAATGAGCAGTTCTTC.

The CDR3 region is CASSSAKTQYF. CDR3 nucleotide sequence: TGCGCCAGCAGCTCGGCAAAGACCCAGTACTTC. The chain has TRBV5-1 and TRBJ2-5; D is ambiguous. The V end was cut by 3 bases, the J end by 6 bases, with 6 bases between. The CDR3 is 11 residues long. Germline lookup yields CDR1 SGHRS and CDR2 YFSETQ. Together with reference TRBV5-1 and TRBJ2-5, the CDR3 gives the full variable domain: KAGVTQTPRYLIKTRGQQVTLSCSPISGHRSVSWYQQTPGQGLQFLFEYFSETQRNKGNFPGRFSGRQFSNSRSEMNVSTLELGDSALYLCASSSAKTQYFGPGTRLLVL.

This clonotype was seen at least ten times. The gene calls are TRBV7-9 and TRBJ2-7, with a tentative D call TRBD2 (6 bases). CDR1 and CDR2 (germline): SEHNR, FQNEAQ (reference sequence). The length of the CDR3 is 16 residues. The V end lost 5 bases, the J end lost 3 bases, and 20 bases lay between the germline ends. As DNA, the CDR3 is TGTGCCAGCAGCCCCCGGCGCCTAGCGAGGGACTACGAGCAGTACTTC. Translating it yields CASSPRRLARDYEQYF.

This clonotype has more than one count but fewer than ten. J is TRBJ1-1 and V is TRBV5-5; a weak D match, TRBD1 (6 bases). In germline, CDR1 is SGHKS, CDR2 YYEKEE (reference sequence). V was clipped by 3 bases and J by 8 bases, with 11 bases between them. The CDR3 is made up of 12 amino acids. The CDR3 DNA reads as TGTGCCAGCAGCTCCACAGGGTTAGAAGCTTTCTTT. Protein sequence: CASSSTGLEAFF.

This clonotype was seen a handful of times. The chain has TRBV5-1 and TRBJ2-1, with 7 bases identical to TRBD1. From germline, CDR1 is SGHRS and CDR2 YFSETQ. The CDR3 loop spans 14 amino acids. V lost 4 bases to trimming and J lost 5 bases; unmatched junction nucleotides: 6. The CDR3 DNA sequence: TGCGCCAGCAGCGGACTGACAGGGAACAATGAGCAGTTCTTC. This encodes CASSGLTGNNEQFF.

This clonotype was seen a handful of times. CDR3 sequence reads: CASSFLDRGETQYF. The CDR3 DNA sequence: TGCGCCAGCAGCTTTTTGGACAGGGGAGAGACCCAGTACTTC. The rearrangement uses TRBV5-1 and TRBJ2-5; 9 bases are shared with TRBD1. The CDR3 covers 14 residues. V was clipped by 2 bases and J by 4 bases; unmatched bases: 3. CDR1 and CDR2 (germline): SGHRS, YFSETQ.

The chain links TRBV10-3 to TRBJ1-1, with D tentatively TRBD1 (6 bases). V was pared by 3 bases and J by 7 bases, with 12 bases between. Germline V gene lookup returns CDR1 ENHRY and CDR2 SYGVKD. The CDR3 length is 13 residues. The CDR3 nucleotides are TGTGCCATCAGTGATTCAGGGGATGGTGAAGCTTTCTTT. As protein: CAISDSGDGEAFF.

The genes are TRBV6-2 or TRBV6-3 and TRBJ1-1; TRBD1 matches at 9 bases. Germline V gene sequence: CDR1 MNHEY, CDR2 SVGEGT. This CDR3 region has 15 residues. Trimming at V came to 7 bases and at J to 0 bases, leaving 6 bases not matched to a gene. CDR3 region: CASTPGQGMNTEAFF. In DNA form, the CDR3 reads TGTGCCAGCACACCGGGACAGGGCATGAACACTGAAGCTTTCTTT.

This clonotype was seen ten or more times. The rearrangement links TRBV7-2 to TRBJ2-3; D tentatively reads TRBD1 or TRBD2 (7 bases each). CDR3 length: 14 amino acids. V lost 5 bases to trimming and J lost 6 bases, with 15 bases between them. CDR1 SGHTA and CDR2 FQGNSA come from the germline V gene. The CDR3 DNA reads as TGTGCCAGCAGCCAAAGACAGGGAGGGGATACGCAGTATTTT. This gives the protein CASSQRQGGDTQYF.